The subject of this entry is one T cell receptor beta chain. This record comes from a study of blood T cell repertoires in COVID-19. Study as a whole: Sample material is recorded as cDNA or gDNA derived from T cells, B-cell-depleted T cells, or PBMCs.

The authors' processing: The assay estimated nucleated cells by amplifying reference gene primers. Libraries were prepared by immunoSEQ multiplex PCR; TCRdb keeps only in-frame clonotypes and omits some of them. V and J calls and clone size come straight from that table; D and trimming were deduced from the DNA. The table records some 150,000 clones, 80% to 90% of them present only once. The CDR3 loop spans 19 amino acids. Losses at the gene ends were 0 bases for V and 3 bases for J; bases not matched to a gene: 11. Germline V gives CDR1 SGDLS, CDR2 YYNGEE. The rearrangement links TRBV9 to TRBJ2-3, with TRBD2 identical over 12 bases. The clonotype comes from a woman aged 40-49 years with acute or convalescent COVID-19. The sequenced sample consisted of peripheral blood. CDR3 protein: CASSVGRGASGRVTDTQYF. CDR3 nucleotide sequence: TGTGCCAGCAGCGTAGGTCGGGGGGCTAGCGGGAGGGTTACAGATACGCAGTATTTT.